The 14 T cell receptor beta chains below all came from one sample that was sequenced in a study of blood T cells in healthy people across ages. Sample-barcoded 5' priming and a J-beta primer mix drove a second PCR of 7 to 11 cycles. TCRdb fed the 5' RACE reads into MiXCR, producing one record per CDR3 protein. The sample consists of 600,000 to 850,000 distinct CDR3 sequences, 20% to 25% of them appearing once. A further study also used this sample, focusing on T cells of mothers and their children.

Sequenced sample: blood. These receptors were obtained from a boy aged 5-17 years in good health.

The chain links TRBV29-1 to TRBJ1-5, with a tentative D call TRBD1 (6 bases). V lost 5 bases and J 6 bases, leaving 11 bases between the germline ends. The germline V gene encodes CDR1 SQVTM and CDR2 ANQGSEA. This CDR3 comprises 12 residues. CDR3 sequence (DNA): TGCAGCGTTCAAGCAGGGGCTCAGCCCCAGCATTTT. As protein: CSVQAGAQPQHF. Based on the CDR3 plus reference TRBV29-1 and TRBJ1-5, the full variable domain is SAVISQKPSRDICQRGTSLTIQCQVDSQVTMMFWYRQQPGQSLTLIATANQGSEATYESGFVIDKFPISRPNLTFSTLTVSNMSPEDSSIYLCSVQAGAQPQHFGDGTRLSIL.

The chain recombines TRBV12-3 or TRBV12-4 with TRBJ2-1, with 9 bases that match TRBD2. The CDR3 spans 17 residues. The J segment lost 1 base and the V segment lost 1 base, leaving 5 bases of the junction unmatched. CDR3 loop: CASSLVAGALSYNEQFF. CDR3 DNA sequence: TGTGCCAGCAGTTTAGTAGCGGGGGCCCTGTCCTACAATGAGCAGTTCTTC.

The V call is TRBV28, the J call TRBJ1-1; no clear D. Germline V gene lookup returns CDR1 MDHEN and CDR2 SYDVKM. Trimming pared 2 bases from V and 3 bases from J, leaving 19 bases between. The CDR3 consists of 17 residues. This chain's CDR3 is CASSLKWQPSHHTEAFF. The CDR3 bases are TGTGCCAGCAGTTTAAAATGGCAGCCCTCGCATCACACTGAAGCTTTCTTT.

This clonotype has more than one count but fewer than ten. V gene TRBV12-3 or TRBV12-4 combines with J gene TRBJ1-1, with 7 bases identical to TRBD1. V dropped 5 bases and J dropped 2; count of bases not matched to a gene: 8. This CDR3 contains 15 residues. The CDR3 DNA is TGTGCCAGCAGTGTCGTACAGGGGTTTAACACTGAAGCTTTCTTT. This gives the protein CASSVVQGFNTEAFF.

In this sample, this clonotype turned up a few times. V gene TRBV5-1 combines with J gene TRBJ2-1, with TRBD2 matching 9 bases. This CDR3 is built from 15 residues. The junction had 5 bases not matched to a gene; V was cut back by 0 bases and J by 7 bases. Germline CDR1 is SGHRS and CDR2 is YFSETQ. CDR3 sequence (DNA): TGCGCCAGCAGCTTGGCGGCGGGAGGGAAAAATGAGCAGTTCTTC. As protein: CASSLAAGGKNEQFF.

The rearrangement joins TRBV5-1 to TRBJ2-1; 10 bases are shared with TRBD2. Germline lookup yields CDR1 SGHRS and CDR2 YFSETQ. V lost 4 bases to trimming and J lost 5 bases; unmatched junction nucleotides: 9. The CDR3 sequence is 16 residues long. CDR3 in amino acids: CASSSHTSGIDNEQFF. The CDR3 DNA follows: TGCGCCAGCAGCAGTCATACTAGCGGGATAGACAATGAGCAGTTCTTC.

This clonotype was seen a handful of times. V usage is TRBV5-1 and J usage is TRBJ2-1; 7 bases map to TRBD1. This CDR3 spans 15 amino acids. The germline V gene has CDR1 SGHRS and CDR2 YFSETQ. The V and J ends lost 6 bases and 3 bases, in that order; junction bases with no gene match: 9. The CDR3 nucleotides are TGCGCCAGCACCGAACAGGGGCCTCTCTACAATGAGCAGTTCTTC. It yields the protein CASTEQGPLYNEQFF.

V gene TRBV5-5 combines with J gene TRBJ2-7; TRBD2 aligns across 12 bases. The tail of the sequence fits TRBJ2-5 better, so the J call may be wrong. The CDR3 runs 17 residues. Germline values: CDR1 SGHKS, CDR2 YYEKEE (reference sequence). Here the CDR3 DNA reads TGTGCCAGCAGCCGAGGACTAGCGGGACTACTCCAAGAGACCCAGTACTTC. The encoded protein is CASSRGLAGLLQETQYF.

The V call is TRBV11-1, the J call TRBJ2-2; 15 bases fit TRBD2. The V gene end was trimmed by 1 base and the J gene end by 0 bases; junction bases not matched to a gene: 6. The CDR3 loop spans 20 amino acids. CDR1 SGHAT and CDR2 FQDESV come from the germline V gene (reference sequence). The CDR3 loop is CASSLGTSGGENANTGELFF. Here the CDR3 DNA reads TGTGCCAGCAGCTTAGGGACTAGCGGGGGGGAAAACGCGAACACCGGGGAGCTGTTTTTT.

V is TRBV12-3 or TRBV12-4 and J is TRBJ2-7, with D possibly matching TRBD1 (5 bases). The CDR3 sequence is 14 residues long. V was shortened by 6 bases and J by 2 bases, with 14 bases between the two germline ends. CDR3 in amino acids: CASSPAGKTYEQYF. CDR3 coding DNA: TGTGCCAGCAGCCCTGCAGGGAAAACCTACGAGCAGTACTTC.

The chain uses TRBV9 and TRBJ2-5; 7 nucleotides align to TRBD2. The J call may not be correct, given that the DNA end is closer to TRBJ2-7. The CDR3 spans 16 residues. Germline assignment: CDR1 SGDLS and CDR2 YYNGEE. CDR3 residues: CASSVVSGGDGYEQYF. The CDR3 bases are TGTGCCAGCAGCGTAGTTTCGGGGGGAGACGGGTACGAGCAGTACTTC.

This chain connects TRBV20-1 to TRBJ2-6; perhaps D is TRBD1 or TRBD2 (5 bases each). Germline V gene lookup returns CDR1 DFQATT and CDR2 SNEGSKA (reference sequence). Trimming pared 6 bases from V and 0 bases from J, leaving 12 bases between. The CDR3 extends over 15 amino acids. CDR3: CSAGDGLSGANVLTF. DNA of the CDR3: TGCAGTGCGGGGGACGGCCTCTCTGGGGCCAACGTCCTGACTTTC.

The chain is built from TRBV20-1 and TRBJ2-1; 7 bases agree with TRBD2. J gave up 5 bases and V 3 bases, and 7 bases lay outside the gene matches. The CDR3 is 14 residues long. Germline loops: CDR1 DFQATT, CDR2 SNEGSKA (reference sequence). CDR3 region: CSASPRGRNNEQFF. The CDR3 region has the DNA TGCAGTGCTAGTCCTCGCGGGAGAAACAATGAGCAGTTCTTC.

V usage is TRBV4-2 and J usage is TRBJ2-5; 7 nucleotides align to TRBD2. The J call is uncertain, as TRBJ2-1 better fits the DNA end. CDR1 LGHNA and CDR2 YNFKEQ come from the germline V gene. This CDR3 region has 17 residues. CDR3 sequence: CASSQETLAGPYNEQFF. The CDR3 nucleotides are TGTGCCAGCAGCCAAGAGACGTTAGCGGGCCCGTACAATGAGCAGTTCTTC.